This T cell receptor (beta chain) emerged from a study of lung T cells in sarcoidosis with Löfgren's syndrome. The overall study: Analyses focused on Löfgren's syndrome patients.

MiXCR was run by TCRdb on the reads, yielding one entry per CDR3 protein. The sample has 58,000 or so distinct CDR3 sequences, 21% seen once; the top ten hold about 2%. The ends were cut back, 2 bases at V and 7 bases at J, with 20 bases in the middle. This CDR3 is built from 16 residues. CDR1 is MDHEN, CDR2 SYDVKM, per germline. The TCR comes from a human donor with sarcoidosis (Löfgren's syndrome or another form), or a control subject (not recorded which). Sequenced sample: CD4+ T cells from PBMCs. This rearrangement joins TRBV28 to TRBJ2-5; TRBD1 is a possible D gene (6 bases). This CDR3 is CASSLQFGPRGVTQYF. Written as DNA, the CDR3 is TGTGCCAGCAGTTTACAATTCGGTCCCAGGGGCGTGACCCAGTACTTC.